This T cell receptor beta chain was identified during a study of neoadjuvant anti-PD-1 for oral cavity cancer. Some clones are missing from TCRdb's copy, which holds only in-frame ones; the method was immunoSEQ multiplex PCR. In the table there are about 14,000 clones, under 65% of which are singletons. This CDR3 is built from 19 residues. Unmatched junction bases numbered 12, after V lost 1 base and J lost 4 bases. CDR1 and CDR2 (germline): SGHTA, FQGTGA. The source is a person between 40 and 85 years old with oral cavity squamous cell carcinoma. This rearrangement joins TRBV7-3 to TRBJ2-2, with 10 bases that match TRBD2. Sequenced here: PBMCs, sampled before nivolumab (anti-PD-1) treatment. In nucleotides, the CDR3 is TGTGCCAGCAGCTTAATGGCTAGCGGGAGCCCCATCGGCACCGGGGAGCTGTTTTTT. This encodes CASSLMASGSPIGTGELFF.